Below, one TCR beta chain is given with its context. This clone was detected many times. This receptor's antigen is unknown. The input lacks base qualities; no much larger clone sits a single base away. This entry comes from a study of metastatic and nonmetastatic thyroid tumors (dated by TCRdb to 2020 to 2021). For the wider study: For patients with malignant and with benign thyroid disease, the researchers compared repertoires between peripheral blood samples and tumor or nodule tissue samples.

No treatment had been received by any patient before thyroid surgery. The study retrospectively analysed patient clinical samples collected from about 2012 to 2018 using T-cell receptor beta sequencing. Trimming costs V 5 bases and J 5 bases, and their ends lie 10 bases apart. In the germline V gene, CDR1 corresponds to KGHSH and CDR2 to LQKENI. From the cysteine up to the phenylalanine, the CDR3 has a length of 13 residues. CDR3 DNA is the only sequence kept; it has 39 bases, read in frame from the first base. The library was produced with PCR. The sample was run on an Illumina HiSeq 4000. High-throughput sequencing was used to profile the TCR beta-chain CDR3 region of every patient. Processing in the source paper ran as follows. A classifier to discriminate distant-metastatic papillary thyroid cancer patients was built from CDR3 differences across clinicopathological groups. Repertoire diversity was assessed with the Shannon index, and tumor-blood repertoire similarity with the Morisita-Horn index. Using fastp at Q25 and MiXCR, TCRdb reprocessed the public reads and kept productive beta chains. In this record, the V and J calls reflect TCRdb's handling and not the investigators' own analysis. The sample table holds just under 45,000 clones, of which 3.2% were seen once. The ten largest clonotypes hold 10% of the sample.

The paper as a whole reports these results and caveats: In both blood and tumor samples, malignant tumors were reported to have significantly higher TCR beta diversity than benign nodules.

Sequencing was performed on blood. The chain links TRBV18 with TRBJ2-1; possibly the D gene is TRBD1, per 5 matching bases. This TCR derives from a female donor with papillary thyroid cancer or a benign thyroid nodule (not recorded which). Some clones in this sample may be carry-over from other donors' samples. DNA sequence: TGTGCCAGCTCAACCTTCAGGGACAATGAGCAGTTCTTC. This encodes CASSTFRDNEQFF.